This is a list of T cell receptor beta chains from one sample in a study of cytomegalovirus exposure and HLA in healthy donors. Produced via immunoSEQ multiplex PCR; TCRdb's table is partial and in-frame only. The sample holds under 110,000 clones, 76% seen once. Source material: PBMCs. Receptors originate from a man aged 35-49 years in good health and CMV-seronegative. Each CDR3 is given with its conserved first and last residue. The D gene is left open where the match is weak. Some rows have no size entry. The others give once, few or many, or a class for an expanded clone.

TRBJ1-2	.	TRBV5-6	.	TGTGCCAGCAGCGGGGAATTAGGACAACTGATAGCTAAGGGCTACACCTTC	CASSGELGQLIAKGYTF
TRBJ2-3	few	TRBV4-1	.	TGCGCCAGCAGCCAAGGGGGGCCCGGGGATACGCAGTATTTT	CASSQGGPGDTQYF
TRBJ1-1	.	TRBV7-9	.	TGTTCCAGCAGCTTAGCGACACCTGAAGCTTTCTTT	CSSSLATPEAFF
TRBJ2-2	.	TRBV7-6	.	TGTGCCAGCAGCGTATACGGGACAAGCACCGGGGAGCTGTTTTTT	CASSVYGTSTGELFF
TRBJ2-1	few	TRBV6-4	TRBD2	TGTGCCAGCAGTGAGGGAAGCGGGGGGGATGAGCAGTTCTTC	CASSEGSGGDEQFF
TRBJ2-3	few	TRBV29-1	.	TGCAGCGTCGGTGGCACAGATACGCAGTATTTT	CSVGGTDTQYF
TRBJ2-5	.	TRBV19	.	TGTGCCAGTAGTATCCAGGTACAAGAGACCCAGTACTTC	CASSIQVQETQYF
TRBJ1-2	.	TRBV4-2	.	TGTGCCAGCAGCCAAGATTTGGGCCAGTTAATATATGGCTACACCTTC	CASSQDLGQLIYGYTF
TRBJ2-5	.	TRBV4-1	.	TGCGCCAGCAGCCAATACAGGACGGAGACCCAGTACTTC	CASSQYRTETQYF
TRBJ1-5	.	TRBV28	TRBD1	TGTGCCAGCAGTTTGACAGGGGGATACCAGCCCCAGCATTTT	CASSLTGGYQPQHF
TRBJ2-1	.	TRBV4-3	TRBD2	TGCGCCAGCAGCCAAGGCGGGGGGTCCTACAATGAGCAGTTCTTC	CASSQGGGSYNEQFF
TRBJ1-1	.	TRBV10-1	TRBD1	TGCGCCAGCAGTGATCGACAGGGGGCAAACACTGAAGCTTTCTTT	CASSDRQGANTEAFF
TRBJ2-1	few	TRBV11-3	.	TGTGCCAGCAGCTTAGAGTCCTTCAATGAGCAGTTCTTC	CASSLESFNEQFF
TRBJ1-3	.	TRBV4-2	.	TGTGCCAGCAGCCAGGACAATACAGGGATGGGGAACACCATATATTTT	CASSQDNTGMGNTIYF
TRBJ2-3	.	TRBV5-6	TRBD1	TGTGCCAGCAGGGACAGGGGGAACACAGATACGCAGTATTTT	CASRDRGNTDTQYF
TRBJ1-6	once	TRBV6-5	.	TGTGCCAGCAGTTACCGGGACTACTCACCCCTCCACTTT	CASSYRDYSPLHF
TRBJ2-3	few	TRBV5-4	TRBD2	TGTGCCAGCAGCCTTAGGCGGGGGGGCCGGGGCACAGATACGCAGTATTTT	CASSLRRGGRGTDTQYF
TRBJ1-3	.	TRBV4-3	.	TGCGCCAGCAGCCAAGACAGGGGATCAGGAAACACCATATATTTT	CASSQDRGSGNTIYF
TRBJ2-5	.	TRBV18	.	TGTGCCAGCTCACCCGACGCAGGGGTGGGGGAGACCCAGTACTTC	CASSPDAGVGETQYF
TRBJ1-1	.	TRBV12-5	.	TGTGCTAGTGGTTTGGACGGACTGACTTCGGGAGCTTTCTTT	CASGLDGLTSGAFF